The 31 T cell receptor beta chains in this list originate from one sample, sequenced in a study of shared clonotypes between healthy human individuals. Here immunoSEQ multiplex PCR was the method, and the copy in TCRdb shows in-frame clones only, minus some. This sample yields roughly 2.1 million clones, of which 85% to 95% are seen a single time; more than 1.5% belongs to the top ten. Cells designated naive CD8 were CD45RO-negative and were positively selected for CCR7, with terminally differentiated effector memory CD45RA+ cells excluded. The sample consisted of naive CD8+ T cells from PBMCs. The receptor set was obtained from a young man in good health. Some clones in this sample may be carry-over from other donors' samples.

For this clone: The identical CDR3 is also encoded by other nucleotide sequences in the sample. CDR3 nucleotide sequence: TGTGCCAGCAGAGCGGGTCTCGAGCAGTACTTC. It encodes CASRAGLEQYF. V and J are TRBV6-1 and TRBJ2-7, with D possibly TRBD2 on 6 matching bases. V was trimmed by 6 bases and J by 6 bases, leaving 9 bases between them. The CDR3 contains 11 residues. Germline V gene sequence: CDR1 MNHNS, CDR2 SASEGT.

The CDR3 nucleotides read TGTGCCAGCAGTCTAAGGACAGGAGCAACCTACGAGCAGTACTTC. Amino acids: CASSLRTGATYEQYF. This sequence joins TRBV27 and TRBJ2-7; 7 bases fit TRBD1. There are 15 residues in the CDR3. CDR1 MNHEY and CDR2 SMNVEV come from the germline V gene (reference sequence). V lost 5 bases and J lost 2; bases outside the gene matches: 9.

The rearrangement links TRBV7-9 to TRBJ2-1; D possibly corresponds to TRBD1 (5 bases). Germline values: CDR1 SEHNR, CDR2 FQNEAQ (reference sequence). V was clipped by 1 base and J by 10 bases, with 11 bases between them. This CDR3 is 13 amino acids long. The CDR3 coding sequence is TGTGCCAGCAGCTTAGGCGACAGCCCCGAGCAGTTCTTC. It translates to CASSLGDSPEQFF.

J is TRBJ2-7 and V is TRBV15; 8 bases map to TRBD1. The CDR3 consists of 15 residues. Trimming took 5 bases from V and 3 from J; bases not matched to a gene: 9. Germline lookup yields CDR1 LNHNV and CDR2 YYDKDF (reference sequence). CDR3 in amino acids: CATSVGQANFYEQYF. The CDR3 DNA follows: TGTGCCACCAGCGTGGGACAGGCCAACTTCTACGAGCAGTACTTC.

The chain links TRBV4-1 to TRBJ1-1; 10 bases match TRBD1. V lost 5 bases and J lost 1; bases outside the gene matches: 10. Germline V CDR1 and CDR2: MGHRA, YSYEKL. This CDR3 has 17 amino acids. DNA of the CDR3: TGCGCCAGCAGCACCCGGGACAGGGGAATGAGGAACACTGAAGCTTTCTTT. Translated: CASSTRDRGMRNTEAFF.

The count of this clone is one. This chain uses TRBV29-1 with TRBJ1-1; D not resolved. V lost 0 bases to trimming and J lost 3 bases, with 11 bases between them. CDR3 length: 14 amino acids. CDR1 and CDR2 from the germline V gene are SQVTM and ANQGSEA. The CDR3 region has the DNA TGCAGCGTTGAAGATGGGGTAGGGTACACTGAAGCTTTCTTT. This codes for CSVEDGVGYTEAFF.

This clone came up once. J is TRBJ2-2 and V is TRBV27; possibly TRBD2 for D (7 bases). V lost 7 bases and J lost 3, with 15 bases in between. This CDR3 is built from 15 residues. The germline CDR1 and CDR2 sequences are MNHEY and SMNVEV (reference sequence). For the CDR3, the DNA is TGTGCCAGCATGGGGGCCGGGGGGTACACCGGGGAGCTGTTTTTT. It yields the protein CASMGAGGYTGELFF.

The gene calls are TRBV9 and TRBJ2-4; D gene uncertain. The CDR3 has 16 residues. Germline V gene lookup returns CDR1 SGDLS and CDR2 YYNGEE. V gave up 4 bases and J gave up 0 bases, with 14 bases separating them. As DNA, the CDR3 is TGTGCCAGCAGCCCTCGAGAGATCCTAGCCAAAAACATTCAGTACTTC. It codes for CASSPREILAKNIQYF.

DNA for the CDR3: TGTGCCAGCAGCCAAGAGGTCGGTTCGGAGTTCTATGGCTACACCTTC. This codes for CASSQEVGSEFYGYTF. The rearrangement joins TRBV4-2 to TRBJ1-2, with D hard to call. Trimming stripped 0 bases from V and 4 bases from J, with 15 bases between. The CDR3 runs to 16 residues. CDR1 is LGHNA, CDR2 YNFKEQ, per germline.

This clone appeared once. The CDR3: CAWSHLNYLGTIGQPQHF. In nucleotides, the CDR3 is TGTGCCTGGAGCCACCTAAATTACCTCGGGACAATAGGGCAGCCCCAGCATTTT. The rearrangement joins TRBV30 to TRBJ1-5; TRBD1 is a possible D gene (6 bases). Trimming left V 3 bases short and J 7 bases short, with 28 bases between. The CDR3 loop spans 18 amino acids. CDR1 and CDR2 (germline): GTSNPN, SVGIG (reference sequence).

The chain employs TRBV5-1 and TRBJ2-3, with unresolved D. V shed 0 bases and J shed 2 bases, with 7 bases lying between them. CDR1 SGHRS and CDR2 YFSETQ come from the germline V gene. This CDR3 is built from 14 residues. The CDR3 bases are TGCGCCAGCAGCTTGGATCTCACCACAGATACGCAGTATTTT. Its translation is CASSLDLTTDTQYF.

V and J are TRBV5-6 and TRBJ2-1; the D gene is possibly TRBD1 (6 bases). This CDR3 is built from 11 residues. Trimming took 4 bases from V and 9 from J, leaving 8 bases between them. CDR1 and CDR2 (germline): SGHDT, YYEEEE. The CDR3 region is CASSEGGEQFF. The CDR3 DNA reads TGTGCCAGCAGCGAAGGGGGTGAGCAGTTCTTC. Together with reference TRBV5-6 and TRBJ2-1, the CDR3 gives the full variable domain: DAGVTQSPTHLIKTRGQQVTLRCSPKSGHDTVSWYQQALGQGPQFIFQYYEEEERQRGNFPDRFSGHQFPNYSSELNVNALLLGDSALYLCASSEGGEQFFGPGTRLTVL.

A word on this clone: This sample also contains other DNA sequences that code for the same CDR3. The genes are TRBV29-1 and TRBJ2-2; a weak D match, TRBD1 (6 bases). The V and J ends lost 4 bases and 0 bases respectively, with 6 bases between them. CDR3 length: 13 amino acids. The germline V gene has CDR1 SQVTM and CDR2 ANQGSEA. The CDR3 nucleotides are TGCAGCGTTGCAGGGGCGAACACCGGGGAGCTGTTTTTT. It is translated as CSVAGANTGELFF.

The rearrangement links TRBV27 to TRBJ1-1; D is unresolved. Trimming pared 7 bases from V and 3 bases from J, leaving 12 bases between. The CDR3 has 13 residues. Germline lookup yields CDR1 MNHEY and CDR2 SMNVEV (reference sequence). CDR3 loop: CASTKQVYTEAFF. CDR3 sequence (DNA): TGTGCCAGCACAAAGCAGGTTTACACTGAAGCTTTCTTT.

V and J are TRBV27 and TRBJ2-7, with 15 bases lining up with TRBD2. The CDR3 loop spans 17 amino acids. With V trimmed by 7 bases and J by 5 bases, 12 bases remained unmatched. In germline, CDR1 is MNHEY, CDR2 SMNVEV (reference sequence). For the CDR3, the DNA is TGTGCCAGCAATTCTTACGGACTAGCGGGAGGGATCCACGAGCAGTACTTC. Its translation: CASNSYGLAGGIHEQYF.

The chain uses TRBV18 and TRBJ2-1; 9 bases are a match to TRBD2. Trimming took 5 bases from V and 5 from J; bases not matched to a gene: 16. Germline V gene sequence: CDR1 KGHSH, CDR2 LQKENI. The CDR3 loop spans 18 amino acids. The CDR3 DNA sequence: TGTGCCAGCTCAACGGGGGAAAAGCGGGGGGTTCCCCACAATGAGCAGTTCTTC. Translating gives CASSTGEKRGVPHNEQFF.

The chain has TRBV5-5 and TRBJ2-7; 8 positions agree with TRBD2. The V and J ends lost 4 bases and 0 bases, in that order; junction bases with no gene match: 12. CDR1 and CDR2 from the germline V gene are SGHKS and YYEKEE (reference sequence). There are 17 residues in the CDR3. The CDR3 sequence: CASSPTTSGRSSYEQYF. CDR3 DNA sequence: TGTGCCAGCAGCCCAACCACTAGCGGCCGGAGCTCCTACGAGCAGTACTTC.

Remarks on this clone: Other DNA sequences in this sample translate to the same CDR3. This chain links TRBV9 with TRBJ1-5; no reliable D call. Trimming removed 0 bases at V and 0 bases at J, with 7 bases between. Germline V gene data show CDR1 as SGDLS and CDR2 as YYNGEE. CDR3 length: 15 residues. CDR3 in amino acids: CASSVGADSNQPQHF. The CDR3, as DNA: TGTGCCAGCAGCGTAGGAGCGGATAGCAATCAGCCCCAGCATTTT.

This chain joins TRBV7-6 and TRBJ2-7; no clear D. V was pared by 5 bases and J by 1 base, with 18 bases between. The CDR3 runs 16 residues. Germline CDR1 reads SGHVS; CDR2 reads FNYEAQ. CDR3: CASSTSGRRPSYEQYF. In nucleotides, the CDR3 is TGTGCCAGCAGCACCAGTGGGCGACGACCTTCCTACGAGCAGTACTTC.

Concerning this clone itself: The sample holds other DNA sequences that translate to the same CDR3. V is TRBV4-1 and J is TRBJ1-5; D call uncertain. CDR1 MGHRA and CDR2 YSYEKL come from the germline V gene. The CDR3 length is 13 residues. V was pared by 0 bases and J by 6 bases, with 6 bases between. CDR3 in amino acids: CASSQDLRQPQHF. The CDR3 nucleotides read TGCGCCAGCAGCCAAGATTTGCGTCAGCCCCAGCATTTT.

The V and J genes are TRBV7-9 and TRBJ2-1, with D possibly being TRBD1 (6 bases). Trimming pared 1 base from V and 14 bases from J, leaving 18 bases between. This CDR3 has 14 amino acids. The germline V gene encodes CDR1 SEHNR and CDR2 FQNEAQ (reference sequence). The CDR3 is CASSLVYRDKGKFF. Here the CDR3 DNA reads TGTGCCAGCAGCTTAGTATACAGGGACAAAGGAAAGTTCTTC.

The chain couples TRBV19 to TRBJ2-1; 7 bases map to TRBD1. Germline lookup yields CDR1 LNHDA and CDR2 SQIVND (reference sequence). V was clipped by 3 bases and J by 6 bases; unmatched bases: 8. The CDR3 runs 15 residues. This CDR3 reads CASSIRGPGGNEQFF. The DNA for the CDR3 is TGTGCCAGTAGTATTAGGGGGCCCGGCGGCAATGAGCAGTTCTTC.

Turning to this clone: Other DNA sequences in this sample translate to the same CDR3. The gene calls are TRBV27 and TRBJ1-1; D is uncertain. Germline V gives CDR1 MNHEY, CDR2 SMNVEV (reference sequence). CDR3 size: 14 residues. Deletions cut 5 bases from V and 0 bases from J, with 10 bases between. The DNA for the CDR3 is TGTGCCAGCAGTCCGGGCCGTCTGAACACTGAAGCTTTCTTT. Translation: CASSPGRLNTEAFF.

The chain carries TRBV4-3 and TRBJ2-3, with D possibly being TRBD1 (6 bases). The ends were cut back, 4 bases at V and 0 bases at J, with 17 bases in the middle. This CDR3 has 17 residues. Germline CDR1 reads LGHNA; CDR2 reads YSLEER. Written as DNA, the CDR3 is TGCGCCAGCAGCCGAGAACAGGGCCGGCCCAGCACAGATACGCAGTATTTT. It encodes CASSREQGRPSTDTQYF.

V and J are TRBV28 and TRBJ2-1; 8 positions match TRBD2. The CDR3 loop spans 14 amino acids. Germline V CDR1 and CDR2: MDHEN, SYDVKM. With 3 bases clipped from V and 12 bases from J, the junction kept 10 bases outside the gene matches. In nucleotides, the CDR3 is TGTGCCAGCAGTTTGCGAGACTCCGCGGGAGGGCAGTTCTTC. This sequence encodes CASSLRDSAGGQFF.

The rearrangement joins TRBV7-9 to TRBJ2-7, with 12 bases that match TRBD2. Germline V gene lookup returns CDR1 SEHNR and CDR2 FQNEAQ (reference sequence). The junction had 5 bases not matched to a gene; V was cut back by 0 bases and J by 2 bases. The CDR3 is 17 residues long. CDR3 DNA: TGTGCCAGCAGCTTAGCAGTCCTAGCGGGAGGGCCCTACGAGCAGTACTTC. Translation gives CASSLAVLAGGPYEQYF.

The gene calls are TRBV25-1 and TRBJ2-1; the D gene is possibly TRBD1 (6 bases). Between the trimmed V and J ends, which lost 1 base and 4 bases, there was a span of 11 bases. This CDR3 contains 15 residues. CDR1 is MGHDK and CDR2 is SYGVNS in the germline V gene. The CDR3 sequence is CASSESPTGYNEQFF. DNA for the CDR3: TGTGCCAGCAGTGAATCTCCGACAGGTTACAATGAGCAGTTCTTC.

The J gene is TRBJ2-7, the V gene TRBV11-2, with D perhaps TRBD2 (6 bases). CDR1 is SGHAT and CDR2 is FQNNGV in the germline V gene. Trimming shortened V by 4 bases and J by 1 base, and 11 bases separated the two germline ends. The CDR3 runs to 14 residues. CDR3 sequence reads: CASSSRGFSYEQYF. As DNA, the CDR3 is TGTGCCAGCAGCTCACGGGGGTTTTCCTACGAGCAGTACTTC. Full variable domain (outside the CDR3, taken from reference TRBV11-2 and TRBJ2-7): EAGVAQSPRYKIIEKRQSVAFWCNPISGHATLYWYQQILGQGPKLLIQFQNNGVVDDSQLPKDRFSAERLKGVDSTLKIQPAKLEDSAVYLCASSSRGFSYEQYFGPGTRLTVT.

The chain recombines TRBV7-3 with TRBJ2-1, with 8 bases fitting TRBD2. The CDR3 is 15 amino acids. V shed 2 bases and J 8 bases; nucleotides not matched to a gene: 8. Germline CDR1 reads SGHTA; CDR2 reads FQGTGA. The CDR3 sequence is CASSLAGGMTDEQFF. The CDR3 DNA sequence: TGTGCCAGCAGCTTAGCGGGGGGAATGACCGATGAGCAGTTCTTC.

In this sample, this clone turned up once. The chain uses TRBV28 and TRBJ2-7; D call uncertain. V was shortened by 1 base and J by 5 bases, with 6 bases between the two germline ends. From germline, CDR1 is MDHEN and CDR2 SYDVKM. The CDR3 extends over 12 amino acids. CDR3 in amino acids: CASSLFPNEQYF. CDR3 nucleotide sequence: TGTGCCAGCAGTTTATTCCCCAACGAGCAGTACTTC.

The rearrangement links TRBV7-3 to TRBJ2-5, with 10 bases fitting TRBD2. The length of the CDR3 is 16 residues. V gave up 5 bases and J gave up 5 bases; unmatched junction bases: 11. Germline V CDR1 and CDR2: SGHTA, FQGTGA. CDR3 nucleotides: TGTGCCAGCAGCCCCGGAGCGGGAGGGCCGGGGGAGACCCAGTACTTC. It codes for CASSPGAGGPGETQYF.